This TCR beta chain is drawn from a study of T-cell reconstitution after alpha-beta-depleted transplantation in children. CDR3 length: 13 amino acids. Germline V gives CDR1 SGHDT, CDR2 YYEEEE. V was cut by 9 bases and J by 3 bases, with 13 bases left in between. A library of TCRbeta sequences, prepared with unique molecular identifiers, was generated. TCRdb re-called the PCR reads with MiXCR, one entry per CDR3 protein. This table has hundreds of thousands of distinct CDR3 sequences, around 8% appearing once. Sequences were derived from PBMCs, mostly from graft donor cells, sampled 180 days after TCRalphabeta/CD19-depleted stem cell transplant. This receptor was identified in a male patient between 10 and 17 years old who had a stem cell transplant for acute lymphoblastic leukemia, so the T cells may come from the graft donor. The rearrangement uses TRBV5-6 and TRBJ2-1, with D hard to call. Here the CDR3 reads CAMGLVRYNEQFF. In DNA form, the CDR3 reads TGTGCCATGGGCTTGGTGCGCTACAATGAGCAGTTCTTC.